Listed here are 3 T cell receptor beta chains from one sample, sequenced in a study of blood T cell repertoires in COVID-19. Clones were read by immunoSEQ multiplex PCR, and TCRdb kept only the in-frame ones, dropping some. The profile shows fewer than 350,000 clones, roughly 90% of them singletons. Sequencing used PBMCs or T cells enriched from blood (not recorded which). Every receptor here comes from a man aged 60-69 years who had recovered from COVID-19.

This chain uses TRBV4-2 with TRBJ2-1; 12 bases line up with TRBD2. CDR3 length: 17 amino acids. V lost 0 bases and J lost 9; bases outside the gene matches: 9. Germline V lookup: CDR1 LGHNA, CDR2 YNFKEQ. The CDR3 DNA sequence: TGTGCCAGCAGCCAAGATTGGGCTAGCGGGAGGGCGGGTGAGCAGTTCTTC. Protein product: CASSQDWASGRAGEQFF.

The chain carries TRBV7-9 and TRBJ1-2, with 8 bases identical to TRBD1. Unmatched junction bases numbered 10, after V lost 4 bases and J lost 3 bases. The germline gives CDR1 SEHNR, CDR2 FQNEAQ (reference sequence). CDR3 size: 16 residues. CDR3: CASSSRRTDRDYGYTF. The CDR3 nucleotides read TGTGCCAGCAGCTCGCGCAGGACGGACAGGGACTATGGCTACACCTTC. The entire variable domain, with the rest obtained from reference TRBV7-9 and TRBJ1-2, is as follows: DTGVSQNPRHKITKRGQNVTFRCDPISEHNRLYWYRQTLGQGPEFLTYFQNEAQLEKSRLLSDRFSAERPKGSFSTLEIQRTEQGDSAMYLCASSSRRTDRDYGYTFGSGTRLTVV.

This chain connects TRBV5-4 to TRBJ1-5; perhaps TRBD1 as D (5 bases). The CDR3 consists of 14 residues. V lost 4 bases, J lost 3 bases, and 11 bases lay in between. Per the germline V gene, CDR1 is SGHNT and CDR2 is YYREEE (reference sequence). The CDR3 protein is CASSAGGANQPQHF. The DNA for the CDR3 is TGTGCCAGCAGCGCGGGGGGAGCCAATCAGCCCCAGCATTTT.